The source of this T cell receptor (beta chain) is a study of circulating CD8 cells and anti-PD-1 response in melanoma. Sorting of live CD3+CD8+TCRalphabeta+ cells by PD-1 and/or TIGIT gave four subsets. Each library started from approximately 15 ng of total RNA using the QIAseq Immune Repertoire TCR panel. Each CDR3 protein gets one entry after TCRdb re-called the reads with MiXCR. The profile covers 500 to 650 distinct CDR3 sequences, with 6.3% appearing a single time and more than 7.5% taken by the ten largest. Germline V gene lookup returns CDR1 SQVTM and CDR2 ANQGSEA. V lost 5 bases to trimming and J lost 0 bases, with 11 bases between them. This CDR3 has 13 amino acids. This clonotype rates as large. Its target is not known. Study-wide results and caveats: Subset repertoires were largely private at M1, with under 7% shared.

The chain joins TRBV29-1 to TRBJ2-7; D might be TRBD2 (6 bases). The material was CD8+ T cells from PBMCs, obtained at baseline or after one month of anti-PD-1 therapy (not recorded which). The TCR sequence derives from a human donor with melanoma. The CDR3 DNA follows: TGCAGCGTTAGACTAGAGAGCTCCTACGAGCAGTACTTC. This sequence encodes CSVRLESSYEQYF.